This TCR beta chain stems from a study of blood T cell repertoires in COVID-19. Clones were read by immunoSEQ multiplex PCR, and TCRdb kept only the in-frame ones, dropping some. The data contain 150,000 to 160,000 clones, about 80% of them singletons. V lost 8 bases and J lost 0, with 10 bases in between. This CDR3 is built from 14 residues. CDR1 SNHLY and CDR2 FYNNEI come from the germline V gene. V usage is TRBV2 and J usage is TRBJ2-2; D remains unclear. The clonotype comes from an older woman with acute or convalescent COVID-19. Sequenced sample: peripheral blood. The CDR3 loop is CASQLLANTGELFF. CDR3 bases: TGTGCCAGCCAACTGCTCGCGAACACCGGGGAGCTGTTTTTT.